The 8 T cell receptor beta chains reported below all come from one sample, sequenced in a study of T cells in localized non-small cell lung cancer. Repertoires were generated with immunoSEQ multiplex PCR, while TCRdb's copy carries only in-frame clones and drops some. The sample has about 78,000 clones, approximately 85% seen once. The specimen was peripheral blood, collected before any cancer treatment. These receptors came from a man between 40 and 69 years old with stage I lung adenocarcinoma.

This rearrangement joins TRBV4-1 to TRBJ2-3, with TRBD2 as a possible D gene (6 bases). The CDR3 sequence is 16 residues long. With 0 bases removed from V and 0 bases from J, the gap between germline ends came to 10 bases. CDR1 and CDR2 from the germline V gene are MGHRA and YSYEKL. Here the CDR3 reads CASSQEEGSSTDTQYF. In DNA form, the CDR3 reads TGCGCCAGCAGCCAAGAGGAGGGTTCTAGCACAGATACGCAGTATTTT.

The chain uses TRBV15 and TRBJ1-4; D unresolved. The CDR3 contains 15 residues. Trimming took 5 bases from V and 6 from J, leaving 16 bases between them. Germline CDR1 LNHNV, CDR2 YYDKDF (reference sequence). Written as DNA, the CDR3 is TGTGCCACCAGCCCGGAAAGGGAGTTGGATGAAAAACTGTTTTTT. Translation gives CATSPERELDEKLFF.

This clone showed up just once. The chain uses TRBV6-1 and TRBJ1-1, with D maybe TRBD1 (5 bases). The CDR3 is 13 residues long. In germline, CDR1 is MNHNS, CDR2 SASEGT. Trimming pared 10 bases from V and 2 bases from J, leaving 14 bases between. The CDR3 DNA follows: TGTGCCATATGGGGCCGGGAAAACACTGAAGCTTTCTTT. Residues: CAIWGRENTEAFF.

The gene calls are TRBV7-2 and TRBJ2-2; D possibly corresponds to TRBD1 (5 bases). Germline V gene lookup returns CDR1 SGHTA and CDR2 FQGNSA. The CDR3 is 15 amino acids. Deletions cut 2 bases from V and 0 bases from J, with 7 bases between. The CDR3 coding sequence is TGTGCCAGCAGCTTACTGGGGCCGAACACCGGGGAGCTGTTTTTT. Translating it yields CASSLLGPNTGELFF.

J is TRBJ2-1 and V is TRBV11-2, with 10 bases that match TRBD2. The CDR3 sequence is 15 residues long. The germline V gene has CDR1 SGHAT and CDR2 FQNNGV. Unmatched junction bases numbered 1, after V lost 1 base and J lost 4 bases. The CDR3 DNA sequence: TGTGCCAGCAGCTTAGTAGCGGGGGGTTACAATGAGCAGTTCTTC. Translating it yields CASSLVAGGYNEQFF.

The J gene is TRBJ2-1, the V gene TRBV2, with TRBD2 matching 7 bases. There are 13 residues in the CDR3. Germline lookup yields CDR1 SNHLY and CDR2 FYNNEI. V lost 7 bases to trimming and J lost 7 bases; unmatched junction nucleotides: 7. The CDR3 region is CASTAERGNEQFF. The CDR3 nucleotides read TGTGCCAGCACCGCTGAGCGGGGTAATGAGCAGTTCTTC.

The gene calls are TRBV27 and TRBJ2-2; 7 nucleotides match TRBD2. The CDR3 covers 15 residues. The V gene's germline CDR1 is MNHEY and CDR2 SMNVEV (reference sequence). V shed 7 bases, J shed 4 bases, and the junction held 9 bases outside the gene matches. CDR3 sequence reads: CASIPSGLLTGELFF. CDR3 bases: TGTGCCAGCATCCCATCGGGACTACTCACCGGGGAGCTGTTTTTT.

The V gene is TRBV28, the J gene TRBJ2-4, with D possibly TRBD2 on 6 matching bases. In germline, CDR1 is MDHEN, CDR2 SYDVKM. This CDR3 region has 14 residues. The ends were cut back, 2 bases at V and 8 bases at J, with 13 bases in the middle. Here the CDR3 reads CASSLNGGGDIQYF. CDR3 DNA: TGTGCCAGCAGTTTAAACGGAGGAGGGGACATTCAGTACTTC.